Each of the 3 T cell receptor beta chains below was sequenced from the same sample in a study of PD-1 blockade in classical Hodgkin lymphoma. Each patient experienced a relapse that followed autologous stem cell transplantation, and brentuximab vedotin exposure varied. Method: immunoSEQ multiplex PCR; TCRdb's copy keeps in-frame clones and lacks some. The data contain 130,000 to 150,000 clones, about four fifths of them singletons. The sequencing here drew on peripheral blood mononuclear cells (PBMCs), taken before the second cycle of nivolumab. These receptors all stem from a human donor with classical Hodgkin lymphoma.

This rearrangement joins TRBV10-3 to TRBJ2-2, with D perhaps matching TRBD1 (5 bases). This CDR3 comprises 15 residues. The germline V gene has CDR1 ENHRY and CDR2 SYGVKD. V was cut by 4 bases and J by 2 bases, with 11 bases left in between. CDR3 nucleotide sequence: TGTGCCATCAGTGTTCAGGACACCAACACCGGGGAGCTGTTTTTT. Its translation: CAISVQDTNTGELFF.

V usage is TRBV4-2 and J usage is TRBJ2-1, with a possible D match to TRBD1 (6 bases). Germline assignment: CDR1 LGHNA and CDR2 YNFKEQ. The length of the CDR3 is 17 residues. V was trimmed by 0 bases and J by 6 bases, leaving 18 bases between them. CDR3 in DNA: TGTGCCAGCAGCCAAGATTATCGGCAGGGGTTTGGCAATGAGCAGTTCTTC. Residues: CASSQDYRQGFGNEQFF.

The chain couples TRBV7-2 to TRBJ2-5; no clear D gene. The CDR3 is 14 amino acids. Per the germline V gene, CDR1 is SGHTA and CDR2 is FQGNSA. Between the trimmed V and J ends, which lost 2 bases and 4 bases, there was a span of 11 bases. The CDR3 protein is CASSLNGAIETQYF. CDR3 DNA sequence: TGTGCCAGCAGCTTAAATGGAGCCATAGAGACCCAGTACTTC. The entire variable domain, with the rest obtained from reference TRBV7-2 and TRBJ2-5, is as follows: GAGVSQSPSNKVTEKGKDVELRCDPISGHTALYWYRQSLGQGLEFLIYFQGNSAPDKSGLPSDRFSAERTGGSVSTLTIQRTQQEDSAVYLCASSLNGAIETQYFGPGTRLLVL.